A selection of T cell receptor beta chains follows, all from one sample in a study of blood T cell repertoires in COVID-19. TCRdb keeps only in-frame clones here, not all; method: immunoSEQ multiplex PCR. The repertoire holds 330,000 or so clones, with approximately 84% as singletons. Sequencing was done on a sample of PBMCs or T cells enriched from blood (not recorded which). These TCRs come from a woman aged 25 to 39 who had recovered from COVID-19. The CDR3 runs from the conserved cysteine through the conserved F or W. D genes are given only for firm matches. Clone sizes are given selectively: once, few, many, or a class where the clone is expanded.

clone_size: few; v_call: TRBV12-3/TRBV12-4; j_call: TRBJ2-7; cdr3_length: 12; d_call: .; cdr3_aa: CASSSGVNEQYF; cdr3_nt: TGTGCCAGCAGTTCAGGGGTTAACGAGCAGTACTTC
clone_size: few; v_call: TRBV6-5; j_call: TRBJ1-1; cdr3_length: 14; d_call: .; cdr3_aa: CASLKFAMNTEAFF; cdr3_nt: TGTGCCAGCTTAAAGTTTGCTATGAACACTGAAGCTTTCTTT
clone_size: .; v_call: TRBV9; j_call: TRBJ2-7; cdr3_length: 15; d_call: .; cdr3_aa: CASSVGAAESYEQYF; cdr3_nt: TGTGCCAGCAGCGTAGGTGCGGCGGAGTCCTACGAGCAGTACTTC
clone_size: .; v_call: TRBV29-1; j_call: TRBJ1-1; cdr3_length: 13; d_call: .; cdr3_aa: CSSKTDPGTEAFF; cdr3_nt: TGCAGCTCTAAAACTGATCCCGGCACTGAAGCTTTCTTT
clone_size: .; v_call: TRBV5-6; j_call: TRBJ2-3; cdr3_length: 18; d_call: TRBD2; cdr3_aa: CASSPTTSGTTSTDTQYF; cdr3_nt: TGTGCCAGCAGCCCCACGACTAGCGGGACGACCAGCACAGATACGCAGTATTTT
clone_size: few; v_call: TRBV28; j_call: TRBJ1-2; cdr3_length: 17; d_call: TRBD1; cdr3_aa: CASSLGQGVKLNYGYTF; cdr3_nt: TGTGCCAGCAGTTTAGGACAGGGAGTAAAACTTAACTATGGCTACACCTTC
clone_size: .; v_call: TRBV9; j_call: TRBJ1-1; cdr3_length: 16; d_call: .; cdr3_aa: CASSVVDRGMNTEAFF; cdr3_nt: TGTGCCAGCAGCGTAGTGGACAGAGGGATGAACACTGAAGCTTTCTTT
clone_size: .; v_call: TRBV27; j_call: TRBJ2-7; cdr3_length: 14; d_call: .; cdr3_aa: CASSSPGTRYEQYF; cdr3_nt: TGTGCCAGCAGTAGCCCCGGGACACGATACGAGCAGTACTTC
clone_size: few; v_call: TRBV5-1; j_call: TRBJ1-5; cdr3_length: 14; d_call: TRBD1; cdr3_aa: CASSYQGDNQPQHF; cdr3_nt: TGCGCCAGCAGCTACCAGGGGGACAATCAGCCCCAGCATTTT
clone_size: .; v_call: TRBV4-1; j_call: TRBJ1-5; cdr3_length: 14; d_call: .; cdr3_aa: CASSQARSNQPQHF; cdr3_nt: TGCGCCAGCAGCCAAGCTAGGAGCAATCAGCCCCAGCATTTT
clone_size: .; v_call: TRBV19; j_call: TRBJ1-2; cdr3_length: 13; d_call: .; cdr3_aa: CASSTGVGYGYTF; cdr3_nt: TGTGCCAGTAGTACAGGGGTCGGCTATGGCTACACCTTC
clone_size: once; v_call: TRBV2; j_call: TRBJ2-7; cdr3_length: 15; d_call: TRBD2; cdr3_aa: CASSEPGLAGDEQYF; cdr3_nt: TGTGCCAGCAGTGAGCCGGGACTAGCGGGAGACGAGCAGTACTTC
clone_size: .; v_call: TRBV28; j_call: TRBJ1-2; cdr3_length: 13; d_call: .; cdr3_aa: CAIETGRNYGYTF; cdr3_nt: TGTGCCATAGAGACAGGACGTAACTATGGCTACACCTTC
clone_size: .; v_call: TRBV6-5; j_call: TRBJ1-5; cdr3_length: 15; d_call: .; cdr3_aa: CASSKQGGGGQPQHF; cdr3_nt: TGTGCCAGCAGTAAGCAAGGGGGGGGAGGACAGCCCCAGCATTTT
clone_size: .; v_call: TRBV21-1; j_call: TRBJ1-5; cdr3_length: 16; d_call: .; cdr3_aa: CASTLPSVASNQPQHF; cdr3_nt: TGTGCCAGCACCCTCCCGAGTGTAGCTAGCAATCAGCCCCAGCATTTT
clone_size: .; v_call: TRBV4-1; j_call: TRBJ2-3; cdr3_length: 17; d_call: .; cdr3_aa: CASSQGGGGEPMDTQYF; cdr3_nt: TGCGCCAGCAGCCAAGGGGGCGGGGGCGAACCGATGGATACGCAGTATTTT
clone_size: once; v_call: TRBV3-1/TRBV3-2; j_call: TRBJ2-2; cdr3_length: 17; d_call: .; cdr3_aa: CASSQASRGPNTGELFF; cdr3_nt: TGTGCCAGCAGCCAAGCTTCGCGGGGTCCGAACACCGGGGAGCTGTTTTTT
clone_size: .; v_call: TRBV10-3; j_call: TRBJ2-7; cdr3_length: 15; d_call: .; cdr3_aa: CAISDAGGGGYEQYF; cdr3_nt: TGTGCCATCAGTGACGCCGGAGGGGGCGGGTACGAGCAGTACTTC
clone_size: .; v_call: TRBV24-1; j_call: TRBJ2-3; cdr3_length: 16; d_call: TRBD1; cdr3_aa: CATSDGTGHWADTQYF; cdr3_nt: TGTGCCACCAGTGATGGGACAGGGCATTGGGCAGATACGCAGTATTTT
clone_size: .; v_call: TRBV5-4; j_call: TRBJ2-7; cdr3_length: 17; d_call: TRBD1; cdr3_aa: CASSFRQGLVVPYEQYF; cdr3_nt: TGTGCCAGCAGCTTCCGACAGGGCCTCGTGGTTCCCTACGAGCAGTACTTC
clone_size: .; v_call: TRBV28; j_call: TRBJ1-3; cdr3_length: 15; d_call: .; cdr3_aa: CASSPGDGSGNTIYF; cdr3_nt: TGTGCCAGCAGTCCAGGGGACGGCTCTGGAAACACCATATATTTT
clone_size: .; v_call: TRBV6-5; j_call: TRBJ1-2; cdr3_length: 13; d_call: .; cdr3_aa: CASVYTVEYGYTF; cdr3_nt: TGTGCCAGCGTATATACGGTGGAGTATGGCTACACCTTC
clone_size: few; v_call: TRBV18; j_call: TRBJ2-7; cdr3_length: 15; d_call: .; cdr3_aa: CASSPSLDSRYEQYF; cdr3_nt: TGTGCCAGCTCACCAAGTTTGGACAGCCGCTACGAGCAGTACTTC
clone_size: .; v_call: TRBV7-8; j_call: TRBJ1-1; cdr3_length: 14; d_call: TRBD1; cdr3_aa: CASSLEPGGVEAFF; cdr3_nt: TGTGCCAGCAGCTTAGAGCCAGGGGGAGTAGAAGCTTTCTTT
clone_size: .; v_call: TRBV30; j_call: TRBJ1-1; cdr3_length: 13; d_call: TRBD1; cdr3_aa: CAWSYRGATEAFF; cdr3_nt: TGTGCCTGGAGTTACAGGGGAGCCACTGAAGCTTTCTTT
clone_size: .; v_call: TRBV5-1; j_call: TRBJ1-1; cdr3_length: 16; d_call: TRBD1; cdr3_aa: CASSLMQGAGNTEAFF; cdr3_nt: TGCGCCAGCAGCTTGATGCAGGGGGCAGGGAACACTGAAGCTTTCTTT
clone_size: .; v_call: TRBV27; j_call: TRBJ1-5; cdr3_length: 16; d_call: TRBD1; cdr3_aa: CASSLYGTGGRQPQHF; cdr3_nt: TGTGCCAGCAGTTTATACGGGACAGGGGGCCGACAGCCCCAGCATTTT
clone_size: .; v_call: TRBV23-1; j_call: TRBJ2-2; cdr3_length: 16; d_call: TRBD1; cdr3_aa: CASSHYGTGHTGELFF; cdr3_nt: TGCGCCAGCAGTCATTATGGGACAGGTCACACCGGGGAGCTGTTTTTT
clone_size: .; v_call: TRBV4-1; j_call: TRBJ1-2; cdr3_length: 16; d_call: TRBD1; cdr3_aa: CASSQGDGQELYGYTF; cdr3_nt: TGCGCCAGCAGCCAAGGGGACGGACAGGAATTATATGGCTACACCTTC
clone_size: .; v_call: TRBV6-6; j_call: TRBJ2-5; cdr3_length: 15; d_call: TRBD2; cdr3_aa: CASSLLVGGFETQYF; cdr3_nt: TGTGCCAGCAGCCTCCTCGTCGGGGGGTTCGAGACCCAGTACTTC
clone_size: .; v_call: TRBV5-1; j_call: TRBJ2-7; cdr3_length: 15; d_call: TRBD2; cdr3_aa: CASPTASGSCYEQYF; cdr3_nt: TGCGCCAGCCCTACCGCTAGCGGGAGTTGCTACGAGCAGTACTTC
clone_size: once; v_call: TRBV6-5; j_call: TRBJ1-1; cdr3_length: 15; d_call: TRBD1; cdr3_aa: CASRPPGTGLAEAFF; cdr3_nt: TGTGCCAGCAGACCTCCCGGGACAGGGTTGGCCGAAGCTTTCTTT
clone_size: .; v_call: TRBV20-1; j_call: TRBJ2-1; cdr3_length: 11; d_call: .; cdr3_aa: CSAPSYNEQFF; cdr3_nt: TGCAGTGCCCCCTCGTACAATGAGCAGTTCTTC
clone_size: .; v_call: TRBV18; j_call: TRBJ2-1; cdr3_length: 14; d_call: TRBD2; cdr3_aa: CASSSGGKLNEQFF; cdr3_nt: TGTGCCAGCTCCAGCGGGGGCAAACTCAATGAGCAGTTCTTC
clone_size: few; v_call: TRBV10-1; j_call: TRBJ1-6; cdr3_length: 15; d_call: TRBD1; cdr3_aa: CASSADRGTASPLHF; cdr3_nt: TGCGCCAGCAGTGCGGACAGGGGGACGGCCTCACCCCTCCACTTT
clone_size: .; v_call: TRBV12-3/TRBV12-4; j_call: TRBJ1-5; cdr3_length: 13; d_call: .; cdr3_aa: CASSLQSGQPQHF; cdr3_nt: TGTGCCAGCAGTTTACAATCGGGTCAGCCCCAGCATTTT
clone_size: .; v_call: TRBV15; j_call: TRBJ1-2; cdr3_length: 19; d_call: .; cdr3_aa: CATSRDQKVAGARGYGYTF; cdr3_nt: TGTGCCACCAGCAGAGATCAGAAGGTAGCGGGGGCCAGGGGCTATGGCTACACCTTC
clone_size: .; v_call: TRBV9; j_call: TRBJ1-6; cdr3_length: 15; d_call: .; cdr3_aa: CASSTTVAYNSPLHF; cdr3_nt: TGTGCCAGCAGCACGACAGTTGCCTATAATTCACCCCTCCACTTT
clone_size: .; v_call: TRBV19; j_call: TRBJ2-7; cdr3_length: 14; d_call: .; cdr3_aa: CASSIVIAATEQYF; cdr3_nt: TGTGCCAGTAGTATAGTGATAGCGGCCACGGAGCAGTACTTC
clone_size: .; v_call: TRBV7-3; j_call: TRBJ1-2; cdr3_length: 14; d_call: TRBD1; cdr3_aa: CASGNGQGAHGYTF; cdr3_nt: TGTGCCAGTGGTAACGGGCAGGGGGCTCATGGCTACACCTTC
clone_size: .; v_call: TRBV28; j_call: TRBJ1-1; cdr3_length: 13; d_call: .; cdr3_aa: CASSLLVAGWAFF; cdr3_nt: TGTGCCAGCAGTTTACTGGTGGCAGGGTGGGCTTTCTTT
clone_size: .; v_call: TRBV7-2; j_call: TRBJ2-7; cdr3_length: 14; d_call: .; cdr3_aa: CASSFGTRRSEQYF; cdr3_nt: TGTGCCAGCAGCTTTGGGACTCGGCGGAGCGAGCAGTACTTC